These 13 T cell receptor beta chains were all obtained from the same sample, sequenced in a study of OX40 agonist ivuxolimab in advanced cancers. TCRdb keeps only in-frame clones here, not all; method: immunoSEQ multiplex PCR. The sample lists 57,000 or so clones, about 86% seen once, with almost 4% in the top ten. The source was CD4+ or CD8+ T cells sorted from blood, collected in a trial of the OX40 agonist ivuxolimab. The receptors come from an adult with an advanced solid tumor such as melanoma, head and neck, liver or kidney cancer.

This sequence joins TRBV6-5 and TRBJ2-2, with D unresolved. CDR1 is MNHEY, CDR2 SVGAGI, per germline. Trimming removed 2 bases from V and 1 base from J, with 8 bases in between. The CDR3 is 15 amino acids. The CDR3 sequence is CASSYEVENTGELFF. The CDR3, as DNA: TGTGCCAGCAGTTACGAGGTCGAGAACACCGGGGAGCTGTTTTTT.

This clone was detected once. The chain couples TRBV18 to TRBJ1-5; no definite D call. The CDR3 has 13 amino acids. From germline, CDR1 is KGHSH and CDR2 LQKENI. Trimming removed 5 bases at V and 12 bases at J, with 17 bases between. CDR3: CASSTSRAARQHF. CDR3 DNA sequence: TGTGCCAGCTCAACAAGCCGCGCCGCGCGCCAGCATTTT.

The V and J genes are TRBV28 and TRBJ2-7, with D tentatively TRBD1 (6 bases). V lost 5 bases, J lost 3 bases, and 14 bases lay in between. CDR1 is MDHEN, CDR2 SYDVKM, per germline. The CDR3 extends over 14 amino acids. As DNA, the CDR3 is TGTGCCAGCAGTCCCCCGGGACAAAACTACGAGCAGTACTTC. This encodes CASSPPGQNYEQYF.

The V gene is TRBV2, the J gene TRBJ1-1, with D unclear. Per the germline V gene, CDR1 is SNHLY and CDR2 is FYNNEI. CDR3 length equals 12 residues. Between the trimmed V and J ends, which lost 5 bases and 10 bases, there was a span of 14 bases. The CDR3 spells CASSPDKTLAFF. The CDR3 bases are TGTGCCAGCAGTCCCGACAAAACCCTAGCTTTCTTT. Variable domain in full (rest from reference TRBV2 and TRBJ1-1): EPEVTQTPSHQVTQMGQEVILRCVPISNHLYFYWYRQILGQKVEFLVSFYNNEISEKSEIFDDQFSVERPDGSNFTLKIRSTKLEDSAMYFCASSPDKTLAFFGQGTRLTVV.

The chain joins TRBV7-3 to TRBJ2-1; 9 bases are shared with TRBD1. The CDR3 has 13 amino acids. CDR1 and CDR2 from the germline V gene are SGHTA and FQGTGA. With V trimmed by 2 bases and J by 9 bases, 2 bases remained unmatched. As DNA, the CDR3 is TGTGCCAGCAGCTTAGGACAGGGGAGTGAGCAGTTCTTC. It specifies CASSLGQGSEQFF.

This chain joins TRBV4-1 and TRBJ1-4; possibly TRBD1 for D (5 bases). The germline V and J ends were trimmed by 5 bases and 8 bases, with 15 bases remaining between them. The length of the CDR3 is 14 residues. The germline CDR1 and CDR2 sequences are MGHRA and YSYEKL. CDR3 in amino acids: CASSSWDLMEKLFF. CDR3 coding DNA: TGCGCCAGCAGCTCATGGGACTTGATGGAAAAACTGTTTTTT.

The chain's CDR3 is CSAMDSLLTF. In nucleotides, the CDR3 is TGCAGTGCTATGGACAGCCTTCTCACCTTC. The gene calls are TRBV20-1 and TRBJ1-2, with D perhaps TRBD1 (6 bases). The length of the CDR3 is 10 residues. The germline V gene has CDR1 DFQATT and CDR2 SNEGSKA (reference sequence). V lost 4 bases and J 13 bases, leaving 13 bases between the germline ends.

The V and J genes are TRBV25-1 and TRBJ2-2, with a tentative D call TRBD1 (6 bases). The germline V and J ends were trimmed by 6 bases and 5 bases, with 10 bases remaining between them. Germline CDR1 MGHDK, CDR2 SYGVNS. CDR3 size: 13 residues. Written as DNA, the CDR3 is TGTGCCAGCAGCAGGGGCGGAACCGGGGAGCTGTTTTTT. Protein: CASSRGGTGELFF.

This chain uses TRBV7-2 with TRBJ2-1, with D possibly TRBD1 on 6 matching bases. The germline gives CDR1 SGHTA, CDR2 FQGNSA. The CDR3 is 15 amino acids. The V gene lost 1 base and the J gene lost 2 bases, with 9 bases spanning the gap. CDR3 nucleotides: TGTGCCAGCAGCTTAGAGGCAGGGGCCTACAATGAGCAGTTCTTC. It codes for CASSLEAGAYNEQFF.

The V call is TRBV5-1, the J call TRBJ1-2; no firm D call. Looked up from germline, CDR1 is SGHRS and CDR2 is YFSETQ. CDR3 size: 15 residues. With 3 bases removed from V and 2 bases from J, the gap between germline ends came to 14 bases. DNA of the CDR3: TGCGCCAGCAGCTCCGGTTCGGCAGGAAACTATGGCTACACCTTC. Its protein is CASSSGSAGNYGYTF.

The gene calls are TRBV5-1 and TRBJ2-5; D is perhaps TRBD1 (6 bases). The CDR3 has 14 residues. Germline CDR1 and CDR2: SGHRS and YFSETQ. Trimming shortened V by 2 bases and J by 4 bases, and 12 bases separated the two germline ends. The CDR3 is CASSFQSGVETQYF. DNA of the CDR3: TGCGCCAGCAGCTTCCAATCAGGGGTAGAGACCCAGTACTTC.

The rearrangement joins TRBV7-8 to TRBJ1-5; no reliable D call. The CDR3 has 14 residues. Germline values: CDR1 SGHVS, CDR2 FQNEAQ. Trimming pared 3 bases from V and 6 bases from J, leaving 12 bases between. The CDR3 bases are TGTGCCAGCAGCTTTGGTCTCCCCGGTCAGCCCCAGCATTTT. Translation: CASSFGLPGQPQHF.

V gene TRBV7-7 combines with J gene TRBJ2-5, with no clear D. V was cut by 2 bases and J by 2 bases, with 6 bases left in between. The CDR3 consists of 13 residues. The germline gives CDR1 SSHAT, CDR2 FNYEAQ (reference sequence). The CDR3 coding sequence is TGTGCCAGCAGCTTAAGTGGGCAAGAGACCCAGTACTTC. Its translation is CASSLSGQETQYF.